This T cell receptor beta chain stems from a study of neurological immune-mediated disorders (dated by TCRdb to between 2018 and 2021). About the full investigation: Of the approximately 35 multiple sclerosis patients, 31 had relapsing-remitting MS and 3 had secondary progressive MS. The cohort comprised 65 to 75 subjects: about 14 HAM/TSP patients, 35 or so multiple sclerosis patients and about 20 healthy controls. Alongside PBMC samples, the set of approximately 100 TCR-beta libraries contained longitudinal samples, technical triplicates, and paired CD4+ and CD8+ T-cell subsets that had been sorted. Peripheral blood TCR-beta repertoires from HTLV-I-associated myelopathy (HAM/TSP) patients, multiple sclerosis patients and healthy controls were compared by UMI-based sequencing. Findings and caveats that apply to the study as a whole: No identical CDR3 amino acid sequences were found to be shared among expanded clones across subjects, suggesting that TCR-beta repertoires were private in all groups. The MS cluster showed no association with clinical or MRI features, and the authors stated that larger cohorts are needed. TCR clonal expansion was greatest in HAM/TSP patients and smallest in MS patients, who ranked below even healthy controls. In phylogenetic analysis, the repertoires of 18 of 34 MS patients grouped into a cluster of related CDR3 sequences, which suggests a possible signature at the repertoire level.

To synthesize cDNA, template-switch 5'RACE was performed with a primer carrying a 10-nucleotide random unique molecular identifier so that each TCR transcript was tagged. Over 190 million TCR-beta sequences, covering 15-18 subjects, were produced in each sequencing run. The RNeasy kit was used for extraction of total RNA. The KAPA Real-time Library Amplification kit was used to amplify TCR-beta VDJ regions with primers targeting the TCR constant region and the 5'RACE anchor. Sample indexes and Illumina adaptors were added in a first PCR, and a second PCR then increased library yield. The roughly 650 bp TCR product was size-selected on a 2% E-gel SizeSelection system after Ampure bead purification. Library quality was checked on a Bioanalyzer, concentration was measured with Qubit, and libraries were quantified with the Kapa Library Quantification kit before pooling. An Illumina HiSeq 2500 sequenced the libraries paired-end 2 x 150 bp. To increase sequence diversity, roughly 25-31% phiX was spiked into each library pool. Per the source publication's procedure: Quality-filtered reads were processed with the UMI-based MiGEC pipeline, and over 75% of raw TCR sequences were removed by the MiGEC pipeline during error correction. IMGT germline references were used for alignment of VDJ genes, and clonotypes were defined by a unique CDR3 amino acid sequence together with V-J genes. Clonal expansion, Shannon diversity and CDR3 relatedness (CalcPairwiseDistances, ClusterSamples) were evaluated with VDJtools, and phylogenetic trees were built with CLCbio workbench. Clones with at least 8 unique UMIs were defined as expanded, with this threshold being based on coefficient-of-variation modelling across technical triplicates. The raw public data were reprocessed by TCRdb itself: fastp quality trimming at Q25, MiXCR clonotype calling, in-frame beta chains only. Rows are combined by CDR3 protein, so each entry shows the most common genes and DNA. These V and J calls are TCRdb output, not the study's own analysis. The sample records about 74,000 distinct CDR3 sequences, 4% to 6% of which are singletons. Roughly 7.4% of the sample rests with the top ten.

CDR1 is given as SGHTA and CDR2 as FQGNSA, both from the germline V gene. V is reduced by 5 bases and J by 5 bases, leaving a spacing of 12 bases between them. The CDR3 runs 13 residues from the cysteine to the phenylalanine. CDR3 DNA is the only sequence kept; it has 39 bases, read in frame from the first base. As regards this clonotype: Its binding antigen is unknown. Per-base qualities were not stored, and no clone one base away is much larger.

For unsorted PBMC libraries, 2 million PBMCs were used after storage in RNAlater at -80 degrees C until RNA extraction. The multiple sclerosis patients were enrolled in a US clinical protocol that evaluated disease progression with magnetic resonance imaging. Peripheral blood was subjected to Ficoll-Hypaque density gradient centrifugation to isolate PBMCs, which were then cryopreserved in liquid nitrogen. The material sequenced was PBMCs. This sequence originates from a man younger than 35 with multiple sclerosis. The chain employs TRBV7-2 and TRBJ2-5; the D segment cannot be called with confidence. The DNA sequence is given as TGTGCCAGCAGCCCGGGCCTCGAGGAGACCCAGTACTTC. Translation gives CASSPGLEETQYF.